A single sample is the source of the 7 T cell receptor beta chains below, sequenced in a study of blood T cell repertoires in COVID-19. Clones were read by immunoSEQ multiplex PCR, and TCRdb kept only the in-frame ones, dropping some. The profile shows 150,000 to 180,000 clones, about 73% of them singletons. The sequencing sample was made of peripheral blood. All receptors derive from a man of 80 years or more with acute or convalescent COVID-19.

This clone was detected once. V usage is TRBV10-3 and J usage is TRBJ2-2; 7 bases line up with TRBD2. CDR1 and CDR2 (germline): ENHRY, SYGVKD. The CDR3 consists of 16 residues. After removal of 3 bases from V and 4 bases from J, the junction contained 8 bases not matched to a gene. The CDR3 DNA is TGTGCCATCAGTGATTGGGGGGGAGTGTTCACCGGGGAGCTGTTTTTT. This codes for CAISDWGGVFTGELFF.

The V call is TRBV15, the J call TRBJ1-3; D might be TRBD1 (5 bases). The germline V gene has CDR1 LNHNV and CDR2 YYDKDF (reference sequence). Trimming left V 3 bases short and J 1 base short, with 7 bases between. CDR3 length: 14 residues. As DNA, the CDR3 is TGTGCCACCAGCAGGGGGGGTTCTGGAAACACCATATATTTT. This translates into CATSRGGSGNTIYF.

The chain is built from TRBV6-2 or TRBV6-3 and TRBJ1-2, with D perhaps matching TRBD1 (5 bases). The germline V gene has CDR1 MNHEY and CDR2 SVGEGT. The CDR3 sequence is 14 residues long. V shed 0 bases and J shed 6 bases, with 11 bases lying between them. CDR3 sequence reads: CASSYSAGEDGYTF. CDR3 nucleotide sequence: TGTGCCAGCAGTTACTCGGCGGGGGAGGATGGCTACACCTTC.

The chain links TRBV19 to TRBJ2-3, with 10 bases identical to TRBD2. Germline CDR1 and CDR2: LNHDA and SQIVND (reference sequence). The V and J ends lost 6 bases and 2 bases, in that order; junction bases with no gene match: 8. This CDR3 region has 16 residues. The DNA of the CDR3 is TGTGCCAGTAGGCCAAAAGCGGGGGGGATCACAGATACGCAGTATTTT. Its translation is CASRPKAGGITDTQYF.

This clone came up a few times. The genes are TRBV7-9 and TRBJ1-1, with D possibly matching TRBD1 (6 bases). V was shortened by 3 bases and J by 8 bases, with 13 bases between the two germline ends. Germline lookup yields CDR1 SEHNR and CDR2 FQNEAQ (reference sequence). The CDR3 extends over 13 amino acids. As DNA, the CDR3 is TGTGCCAGCAGCTTGGGGGGGCAGCGCGAAGCTTTCTTT. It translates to CASSLGGQREAFF.

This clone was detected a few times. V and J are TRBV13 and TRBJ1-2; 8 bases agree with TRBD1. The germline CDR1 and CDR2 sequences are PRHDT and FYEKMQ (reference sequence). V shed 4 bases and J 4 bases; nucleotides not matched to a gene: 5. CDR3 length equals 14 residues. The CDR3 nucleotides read TGTGCCAGCAGCTCCCAGGGGGCGGGCTATGGCTACACCTTC. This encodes CASSSQGAGYGYTF.

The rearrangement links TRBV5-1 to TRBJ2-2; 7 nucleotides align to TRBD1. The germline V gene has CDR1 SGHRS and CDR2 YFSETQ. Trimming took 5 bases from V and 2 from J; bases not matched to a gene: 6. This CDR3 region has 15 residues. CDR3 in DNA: TGCGCCAGCAGGCCCGGGACAGCTAACACCGGGGAGCTGTTTTTT. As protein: CASRPGTANTGELFF.